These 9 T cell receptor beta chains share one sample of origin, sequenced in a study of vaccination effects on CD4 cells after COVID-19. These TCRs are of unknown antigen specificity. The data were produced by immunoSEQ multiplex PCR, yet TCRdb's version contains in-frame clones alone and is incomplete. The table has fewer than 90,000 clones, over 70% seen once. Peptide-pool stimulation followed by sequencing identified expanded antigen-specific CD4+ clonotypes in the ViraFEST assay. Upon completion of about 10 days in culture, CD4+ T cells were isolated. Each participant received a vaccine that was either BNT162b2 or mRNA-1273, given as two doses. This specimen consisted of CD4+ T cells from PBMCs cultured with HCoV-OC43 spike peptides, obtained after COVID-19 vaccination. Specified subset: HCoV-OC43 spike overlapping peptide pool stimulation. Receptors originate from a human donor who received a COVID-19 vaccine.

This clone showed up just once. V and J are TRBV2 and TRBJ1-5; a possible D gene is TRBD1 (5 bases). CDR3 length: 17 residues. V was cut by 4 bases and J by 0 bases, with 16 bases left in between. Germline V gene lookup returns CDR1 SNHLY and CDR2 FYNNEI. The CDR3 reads CASSALLWDDSNQPQHF. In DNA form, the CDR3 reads TGTGCCAGCAGTGCGCTTTTGTGGGACGATAGCAATCAGCCCCAGCATTTT.

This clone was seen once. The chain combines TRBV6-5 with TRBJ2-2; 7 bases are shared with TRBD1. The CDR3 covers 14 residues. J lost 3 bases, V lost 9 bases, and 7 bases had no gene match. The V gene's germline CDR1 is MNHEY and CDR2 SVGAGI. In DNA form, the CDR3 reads TGTGCCAGTAGGGGGCGAGAATACACCGGGGAGCTGTTTTTT. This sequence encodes CASRGREYTGELFF.

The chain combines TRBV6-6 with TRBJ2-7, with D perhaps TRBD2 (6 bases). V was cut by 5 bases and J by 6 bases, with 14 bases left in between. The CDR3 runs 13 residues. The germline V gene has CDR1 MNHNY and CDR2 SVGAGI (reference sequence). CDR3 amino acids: CASSDQGLAEQYV. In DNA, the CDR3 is TGTGCCAGCAGTGATCAGGGACTCGCCGAGCAGTACGTC.

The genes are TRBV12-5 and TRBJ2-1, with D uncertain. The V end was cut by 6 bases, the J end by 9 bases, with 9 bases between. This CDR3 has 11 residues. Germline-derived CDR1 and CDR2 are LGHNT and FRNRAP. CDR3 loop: CASGRESEQFF. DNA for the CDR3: TGTGCTAGTGGGAGAGAGAGTGAGCAGTTCTTC.

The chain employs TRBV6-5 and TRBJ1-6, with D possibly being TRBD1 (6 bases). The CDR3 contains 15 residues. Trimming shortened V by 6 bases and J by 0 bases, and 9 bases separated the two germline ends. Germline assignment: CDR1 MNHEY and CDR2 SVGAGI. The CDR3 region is CASRTGSSYNSPLHF. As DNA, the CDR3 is TGTGCCAGCAGGACAGGTAGCTCCTATAATTCACCCCTCCACTTT.

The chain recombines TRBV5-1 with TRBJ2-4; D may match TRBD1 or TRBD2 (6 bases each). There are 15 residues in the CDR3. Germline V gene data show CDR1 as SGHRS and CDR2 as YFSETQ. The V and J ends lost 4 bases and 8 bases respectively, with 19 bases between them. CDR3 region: CASSSERGAQDIQYF. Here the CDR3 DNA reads TGCGCCAGCAGCAGCGAAAGGGGGGCCCAGGACATTCAGTACTTC.

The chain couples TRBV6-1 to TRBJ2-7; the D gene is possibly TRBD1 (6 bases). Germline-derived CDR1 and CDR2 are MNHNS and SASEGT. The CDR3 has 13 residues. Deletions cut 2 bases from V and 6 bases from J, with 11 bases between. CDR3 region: CASSENRAGEQYV. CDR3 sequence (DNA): TGTGCCAGCAGTGAAAACAGGGCCGGCGAGCAGTACGTC.

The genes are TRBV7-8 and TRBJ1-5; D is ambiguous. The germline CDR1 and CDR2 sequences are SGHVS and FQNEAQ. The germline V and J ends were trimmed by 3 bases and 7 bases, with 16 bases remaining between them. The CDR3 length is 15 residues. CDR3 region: CASSFLGGSNQPQHF. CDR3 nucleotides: TGTGCCAGCAGCTTTCTGGGAGGGAGTAACCAGCCCCAGCATTTT.

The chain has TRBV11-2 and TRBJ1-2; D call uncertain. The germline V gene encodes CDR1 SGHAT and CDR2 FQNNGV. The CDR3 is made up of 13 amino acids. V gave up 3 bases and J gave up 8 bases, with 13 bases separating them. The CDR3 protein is CASSFGRSGGYTF. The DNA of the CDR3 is TGTGCCAGCAGCTTCGGAAGGAGTGGAGGCTACACCTTC.